These 9 T cell receptor beta chains originate from one sample sequenced in a study of cytomegalovirus exposure and HLA in healthy donors. 13 Jbeta primers and 60 Vbeta primers were used for the PCR. The table came from immunoSEQ multiplex PCR; TCRdb's copy has only in-frame clones and leaves some out. The sample lists about 190,000 clones; approximately 79% were seen once. Sequencing was done on a sample of PBMCs. The receptors here all came from a woman aged 18-29 years in good health and CMV-seronegative.

This clone was seen more than once but under ten times. The chain employs TRBV25-1 and TRBJ1-4; the match to TRBD1 covers 7 bases. Germline V gene lookup returns CDR1 MGHDK and CDR2 SYGVNS. J gave up 0 bases and V 6 bases, and 4 bases lay outside the gene matches. The CDR3 is 15 amino acids. The CDR3 nucleotides are TGTGCCAGCAGCCCCGGGACAGCAACTAATGAAAAACTGTTTTTT. Residues: CASSPGTATNEKLFF.

This clone was observed a few times. The chain recombines TRBV7-6 with TRBJ2-7; TRBD2 might be the D (7 bases). The CDR3 totals 16 residues. The germline gives CDR1 SGHVS, CDR2 FNYEAQ. Deletions cut 2 bases from V and 2 bases from J, with 16 bases between. CDR3 nucleotide sequence: TGTGCCAGCAGCTTACGGTCCACAGGGACTACCTACGAGCAGTACTTC. This gives the protein CASSLRSTGTTYEQYF.

The genes are TRBV19 and TRBJ1-2, with D unclear. Germline V gene lookup returns CDR1 LNHDA and CDR2 SQIVND (reference sequence). V lost 7 bases to trimming and J lost 11 bases, with 20 bases between them. This CDR3 is built from 13 residues. The CDR3 DNA is TGTGCCAGTACAATCGCGGGGAAAGAAGGTTACACCTTC. Translated, it gives CASTIAGKEGYTF.

The chain joins TRBV5-1 to TRBJ1-6; D unresolved. The germline V gene has CDR1 SGHRS and CDR2 YFSETQ. This CDR3 is built from 16 residues. V lost 0 bases and J 7 bases, leaving 14 bases between the germline ends. The CDR3 DNA reads as TGCGCCAGCAGCTTGGCGAGGGATCGGGAGAATTCACCCCTCCACTTT. Its protein is CASSLARDRENSPLHF.

Worth noting for this clone: Relative to the germline gene, one junction end is altered; a read error may explain this. This sample also contains other DNA sequences that code for the same CDR3. The chain links TRBV15 to TRBJ1-3; 11 positions match TRBD1. From germline, CDR1 is LNHNV and CDR2 YYDKDF (reference sequence). This CDR3 is built from 18 residues. CDR3 coding DNA: TGTGCCACCAGCAGAACCGGGACAGGGGGAGTCTCTGGAAACACCATATATTTC. It encodes CATSRTGTGGVSGNTIYF.

The sample holds a few counts of this clone. The chain uses TRBV30 and TRBJ2-7; D is perhaps TRBD1 (5 bases). The V gene's germline CDR1 is GTSNPN and CDR2 SVGIG (reference sequence). The V end was cut by 0 bases, the J end by 0 bases, with 15 bases between. The CDR3 extends over 16 amino acids. The CDR3 spells CAWSVQVRQSSYEQYF. The CDR3 DNA reads as TGTGCCTGGAGTGTACAGGTACGGCAAAGCTCCTACGAGCAGTACTTC.

V gene TRBV28 combines with J gene TRBJ2-1, with D unclear. Per the germline V gene, CDR1 is MDHEN and CDR2 is SYDVKM. V shed 6 bases and J shed 6 bases, with 9 bases lying between them. The CDR3 sequence is 12 residues long. In nucleotides, the CDR3 is TGTGCCAGCAGATTTCGGAGCAATGAGCAGTTCTTC. Its protein product is CASRFRSNEQFF.

The chain links TRBV7-3 to TRBJ2-1; tentative D call: TRBD2 (6 bases). The CDR3 length is 17 residues. Germline V gene data show CDR1 as SGHTA and CDR2 as FQGTGA. The ends were cut back, 1 base at V and 6 bases at J, with 19 bases in the middle. The CDR3 DNA sequence: TGTGCCAGCAGCTTAAGGAGGGGACCAACGGAGCGCAATGAGCAGTTCTTC. Protein sequence: CASSLRRGPTERNEQFF.

This clone has only one observation. The chain uses TRBV11-2 and TRBJ2-6; D not resolved. Germline V gene data show CDR1 as SGHAT and CDR2 as FQNNGV. The germline V and J ends were trimmed by 3 bases and 0 bases, with 3 bases remaining between them. The CDR3 covers 14 residues. CDR3 nucleotide sequence: TGTGCCAGCAGCTTGCGCTCTGGGGCCAACGTCCTGACTTTC. It codes for CASSLRSGANVLTF.